The rows below give T cell receptor beta chains drawn from one sample of a study of T-cell memory formation after mild COVID-19. TCRdb called the 5' RACE reads again in MiXCR, with one record for every CDR3 protein. The table has 250,000 to 300,000 distinct CDR3 sequences, more than 15% seen once. The sample consisted of PBMCs or a T cell subset sorted from them (not recorded which). These receptors were collected from a young man who had mild COVID-19 (a few samples of this study predate the infection). Cell type and time point are not known. Both conserved end residues are part of each CDR3. D genes are given only for firm matches. Clone size is stated in some rows and not others, as once, few, many or a class when expanded.

clone size: few; D gene: -; J gene: TRBJ1-5; V gene: TRBV7-2; CDR3 DNA: TGTGCCAGCAGCTTAGAAGAGGATCAGCCCCAGCATTTT; CDR3 protein: CASSLEEDQPQHF
clone size: few; D gene: -; J gene: TRBJ1-1; V gene: TRBV25-1; CDR3 DNA: TGTGCCAGCAGTGTAGGACGGACTGAAGCTTTCTTT; CDR3 protein: CASSVGRTEAFF
clone size: many; D gene: TRBD2; J gene: TRBJ2-1; V gene: TRBV2; CDR3 DNA: TGTGCCAGCACCCTTAGCGGGGGGAGCTACAATGAGCAGTTCTTC; CDR3 protein: CASTLSGGSYNEQFF
clone size: few; D gene: -; J gene: TRBJ1-1; V gene: TRBV5-1; CDR3 DNA: TGCGCCAGCAGCTTACTGAATATGAACACTGAAGCTTTCTTT; CDR3 protein: CASSLLNMNTEAFF
clone size: many; D gene: -; J gene: TRBJ2-3; V gene: TRBV5-5; CDR3 DNA: TGTGCCAGCAGCTTGGCCGTCGCCACAGATACGCAGTATTTT; CDR3 protein: CASSLAVATDTQYF
clone size: few; D gene: -; J gene: TRBJ1-5; V gene: TRBV7-4; CDR3 DNA: TGTGCCAGCAGCCCTGGGGGCAGGGGATTCAATAGCAATCAGCCCCAGCATTTT; CDR3 protein: CASSPGGRGFNSNQPQHF
clone size: few; D gene: TRBD1; J gene: TRBJ2-1; V gene: TRBV15; CDR3 DNA: TGTGCCACCACCCCGGGACAGGGGCCCAATGAGCAGTTCTTC; CDR3 protein: CATTPGQGPNEQFF
clone size: many; D gene: -; J gene: TRBJ1-2; V gene: TRBV6-5; CDR3 DNA: TGTGCCAGCAGTTACTCGGACAGCTCCCTCTATGGCTACACCTTC; CDR3 protein: CASSYSDSSLYGYTF
clone size: few; D gene: -; J gene: TRBJ2-3; V gene: TRBV7-3; CDR3 DNA: TGTGCCAGCAGCTTAAGAGCCCCCGCAAAGGGAGATACGCAGTATTTT; CDR3 protein: CASSLRAPAKGDTQYF
clone size: many; D gene: TRBD1; J gene: TRBJ2-3; V gene: TRBV9; CDR3 DNA: TGTGCCAGCAGCGGGACAGGGAACACAGATACGCAGTATTTT; CDR3 protein: CASSGTGNTDTQYF
clone size: -; D gene: -; J gene: TRBJ2-7; V gene: TRBV20-1; CDR3 DNA: TGCAGTGCTAGGTCCGGAACCTCCTACGAGCAGTACTTC; CDR3 protein: CSARSGTSYEQYF
clone size: -; D gene: TRBD2; J gene: TRBJ2-1; V gene: TRBV11-1; CDR3 DNA: TGTGCCAGCAGCTTAGAATTAGCGGGGGGGCGCAATGAGCAGTTCTTC; CDR3 protein: CASSLELAGGRNEQFF
clone size: few; D gene: -; J gene: TRBJ1-2; V gene: TRBV10-3; CDR3 DNA: TGTGCCATCAGTGACGTACAGGGTGAGCACTTC; CDR3 protein: CAISDVQGEHF
clone size: -; D gene: -; J gene: TRBJ1-1; V gene: TRBV4-1; CDR3 DNA: TGCGCCAGCAGCCAAGAAACGGGAAGGGGGGACACTGAAGCTTTCTTT; CDR3 protein: CASSQETGRGDTEAFF
clone size: -; D gene: TRBD2; J gene: TRBJ2-3; V gene: TRBV7-2; CDR3 DNA: TGTGCCAGCAGCAGGCCAGCGGTTAGCGGGGGGCAAAGCACAGATACGCAGTATTTT; CDR3 protein: CASSRPAVSGGQSTDTQYF
clone size: few; D gene: -; J gene: TRBJ2-5; V gene: TRBV7-2; CDR3 DNA: TGTGCCAGCAGCTCGGCCCCGGGAGAGACCCAGTACTTC; CDR3 protein: CASSSAPGETQYF
clone size: -; D gene: TRBD2; J gene: TRBJ2-3; V gene: TRBV7-3; CDR3 DNA: TGTGCCAGCAGCTTAAAGTGGCGGGGGGGCGCCATCCCGCACACAGATACGCAGTATTTT; CDR3 protein: CASSLKWRGGAIPHTDTQYF